This T cell receptor (beta chain) was observed in a study of beta chain features in type 1 diabetes. Findings and limits, study-wide: In every one of the four CD4+ subsets, TCRB CDR3s were moderately but significantly shorter in Type 1 diabetes patients.

The germline V and J ends were trimmed by 6 bases and 9 bases, with 14 bases remaining between them. From germline, CDR1 is MNHEY and CDR2 SVGAGI. CDR3 length equals 12 residues. This clone came up a few times. Its antigen is as yet unknown. The investigators reverse transcribed all of the isolated RNA, so they sequenced expressed TCRB transcripts. Repertoires were generated with immunoSEQ multiplex PCR, while TCRdb's copy carries only in-frame clones and drops some. The sample includes around 140,000 clones, 8.5% to 12% seen only once; the top ten take around 1.4%. The chain links TRBV6-5 to TRBJ2-5; possibly TRBD1 for D (6 bases). The sample comprised naive CD4+ T cells from blood. This sequence was found in a man aged 18 to 29 in good health. In nucleotides, the CDR3 is TGTGCCAGCAGGGGACAACCCGAGGCCCAGTACTTC. Its translation is CASRGQPEAQYF.